One and the same sample provided the 14 T cell receptor beta chains below, sequenced in a study of shared clonotypes between healthy human individuals. Profiling relied on immunoSEQ multiplex PCR, and the TCRdb table lists in-frame clones only, not all of them. The table includes under 2,000,000 clones, just under 95% detected once. Terminally differentiated effector memory CD45RA+ cells were excluded from the naive CD8 cells, which were CD45RO-negative and positively selected for CCR7. The source material was naive CD8+ T cells sorted from blood. These receptors came from a man aged 18-30 years in good health.

The rearrangement uses TRBV28 and TRBJ1-1; 8 bases are shared with TRBD1. The V gene's germline CDR1 is MDHEN and CDR2 SYDVKM. The CDR3 runs 15 residues. The ends lost 6 bases at V and 8 bases at J; junction bases unmatched: 14. CDR3 region: CASSLRGGGQDEAFF. As DNA, the CDR3 is TGTGCCAGCAGCCTTAGGGGTGGGGGACAGGACGAAGCTTTCTTT.

The chain recombines TRBV11-2 with TRBJ2-7, with TRBD2 matching over 7 bases. Germline V CDR1 and CDR2: SGHAT, FQNNGV. This CDR3 has 15 residues. The junction had 8 bases not matched to a gene; V was cut back by 4 bases and J by 2 bases. The CDR3 DNA sequence: TGTGCCAGCAGCTCCTCTAGCGGAGGGCCCTACGAGCAGTACTTC. Translated, it gives CASSSSSGGPYEQYF.

This chain joins TRBV4-1 and TRBJ2-2; 13 bases align to TRBD2. Trimming at V came to 3 bases and at J to 6 bases, leaving 7 bases not matched to a gene. The CDR3 consists of 17 residues. Germline CDR1 is MGHRA and CDR2 is YSYEKL. The CDR3 DNA follows: TGCGCCAGCAGCCATCGACTAGCGGGGGGCCCGGCCGGGGAGCTGTTTTTT. It translates to CASSHRLAGGPAGELFF.

This clone came up once. The rearrangement joins TRBV21-1 to TRBJ1-3; the table gives TRBD1 as D, unverified against the DNA. TRBV21-1 is a documented pseudogene. There are 17 residues in the CDR3. CDR3 sequence (DNA): TGTGCCAGCAGCAAACTGACGCAGGGGGCGCCTGGAAACACCATATATTTT. Protein product: CASSKLTQGAPGNTIYF.

The chain combines TRBV5-6 with TRBJ1-2, with TRBD1 matching over 7 bases. The CDR3 runs to 17 residues. Germline V gene sequence: CDR1 SGHDT, CDR2 YYEEEE. Germline trimming cut 0 bases from V and 2 bases from J; bases unmatched to any gene: 10. The CDR3 sequence is CASSLAEEGGGNYGYTF. The DNA of the CDR3 is TGTGCCAGCAGCTTGGCCGAGGAAGGGGGCGGAAACTATGGCTACACCTTC.

The V call is TRBV5-6, the J call TRBJ1-4; D gene ambiguous. The V end lost 1 base, the J end lost 5 bases, and 15 bases lay between the germline ends. Looked up from germline, CDR1 is SGHDT and CDR2 is YYEEEE. This CDR3 contains 16 residues. The CDR3 nucleotides read TGTGCCAGCAGCTTGTATGATAGGATTCCGAATGAAAAACTGTTTTTT. It translates to CASSLYDRIPNEKLFF.

The chain has TRBV5-1 and TRBJ2-7, with 7 bases lining up with TRBD1. CDR1 is SGHRS and CDR2 is YFSETQ in the germline V gene. The CDR3 runs 17 residues. V lost 4 bases and J lost 2; bases outside the gene matches: 15. DNA for the CDR3: TGCGCCAGCAGCCCTTTCCTCGGACAGGAAGTAACCTACGAGCAGTACTTC. The encoded protein is CASSPFLGQEVTYEQYF.

This chain connects TRBV5-6 to TRBJ1-3, with D possibly being TRBD1 (6 bases). This CDR3 has 16 residues. Trimming removed 4 bases at V and 2 bases at J, with 16 bases between. Germline CDR1 and CDR2: SGHDT and YYEEEE. CDR3 in DNA: TGTGCCAGCAGCCCCGGGGATGGGGGCCCTGGAAACACCATATATTTT. It codes for CASSPGDGGPGNTIYF.

The chain recombines TRBV7-6 with TRBJ2-5; TRBD2 matches at 15 bases. Germline trimming cut 1 base from V and 5 bases from J; bases unmatched to any gene: 8. The CDR3 has 18 residues. Per the germline V gene, CDR1 is SGHVS and CDR2 is FNYEAQ. The CDR3 coding sequence is TGTGCCAGCAGCTTAGAAGGACTAGCGGGAGGGCCGAGGGAGACCCAGTACTTC. Its translation: CASSLEGLAGGPRETQYF.

The chain is built from TRBV9 and TRBJ2-1; maybe TRBD2 (6 bases). CDR3 length equals 18 residues. V lost 3 bases, J lost 9 bases, and 28 bases lay in between. Germline CDR1 and CDR2: SGDLS and YYNGEE. This CDR3 reads CASSGGGVYGVYTGEQFF. The CDR3, as DNA: TGTGCCAGCAGCGGAGGAGGGGTTTATGGGGTCTATACGGGTGAGCAGTTCTTC.

This chain uses TRBV30 with TRBJ2-5; D is tentatively TRBD1 or TRBD2 (6 bases each). CDR3 length equals 13 residues. V lost 5 bases and J 5 bases, leaving 15 bases between the germline ends. Germline V gene lookup returns CDR1 GTSNPN and CDR2 SVGIG (reference sequence). CDR3 amino acids: CAWGRPGGETQYF. CDR3 DNA sequence: TGTGCCTGGGGCCGACCCGGGGGCGAGACCCAGTACTTC.

The CDR3 DNA is TGCGCCAGCAGCTGGCAGGGGGCCACAGATACGCAGTATTTT. As protein: CASSWQGATDTQYF. V gene TRBV5-1 combines with J gene TRBJ2-3; 8 bases line up with TRBD1. The CDR3 sequence is 14 residues long. Germline V CDR1 and CDR2: SGHRS, YFSETQ. J was trimmed by 2 bases and V by 3 bases; bases with no gene match: 2.

The CDR3 nucleotides read TGTGCCAGTAGAGATAGACAGGGCACCTACGAGCAGTACTTC. Translating it yields CASRDRQGTYEQYF. The chain combines TRBV19 with TRBJ2-7, with TRBD1 identical over 7 bases. Germline V gene data show CDR1 as LNHDA and CDR2 as SQIVND (reference sequence). V shed 6 bases and J 2 bases; nucleotides not matched to a gene: 7. This CDR3 spans 14 amino acids.

The chain joins TRBV10-2 to TRBJ2-7; no definite D call. Trimming removed 5 bases from V and 6 bases from J, with 17 bases in between. The CDR3 is made up of 14 amino acids. The germline CDR1 and CDR2 sequences are WSHSY and SAAADI. CDR3 amino acids: CASSPSSVFLEQYF. The CDR3 bases are TGCGCCAGCAGTCCCTCTAGTGTGTTCCTCGAGCAGTACTTC.